This entry lists 31 T cell receptor beta chains sequenced from one sample in a study of blood T cells in healthy people across ages. For the second PCR, which ran for about 6 to 12 cycles, a sample-barcoded 5' primer and a J-beta primer mix were used. TCRdb ran MiXCR on the 5' RACE reads and lists one entry per CDR3 protein. The table lists about 380,000 distinct CDR3 sequences, roughly half of them singletons. Sequencing was performed on blood. These receptors were taken from a man in his sixties in good health.

The chain is built from TRBV18 and TRBJ2-7, with D perhaps TRBD2 (6 bases). The CDR3 spans 17 residues. V was cut by 8 bases and J by 0 bases, with 23 bases left in between. Germline V gene data show CDR1 as KGHSH and CDR2 as LQKENI. The CDR3 bases are TGTGCCAGCACCCAGGCTTCCGGCGGAGGGAGCTCCTACGAGCAGTACTTC. This gives the protein CASTQASGGGSSYEQYF. Combining the CDR3 with reference TRBV18 and TRBJ2-7 gives the whole variable domain NAGVMQNPRHLVRRRGQEARLRCSPMKGHSHVYWYRQLPEEGLKFMVYLQKENIIDESGMPKERFSAEFPKEGPSILRIQQVVRGDSAAYFCASTQASGGGSSYEQYFGPGTRLTVT.

This clonotype was seen at least ten times. In nucleotides, the CDR3 is TGTGCCAGCAGCTTAGACAGCTATGGCTACACCTTC. Translation gives CASSLDSYGYTF. The genes are TRBV11-2 and TRBJ1-2; D is undetermined. This CDR3 spans 12 amino acids. The V gene's germline CDR1 is SGHAT and CDR2 FQNNGV. Trimming removed 0 bases from V and 4 bases from J, with 3 bases in between.

This clonotype appeared a few times. The V call is TRBV11-3, the J call TRBJ2-5; the D call may be TRBD1 or TRBD2 (5 bases each). Germline CDR1 SGHNT, CDR2 YENEEA. V was clipped by 5 bases and J by 2 bases, with 15 bases between them. The CDR3 extends over 15 amino acids. Here the CDR3 DNA reads TGTGCCAGCAGCCCCGGGACGGAAAGTCAAGAGACCCAGTACTTC. Translated, it gives CASSPGTESQETQYF.

This clonotype is a singleton in its sample. The chain is built from TRBV6-6 and TRBJ1-2; D ambiguous. V was pared by 6 bases and J by 4 bases, with 15 bases between. The CDR3 extends over 14 amino acids. Germline V CDR1 and CDR2: MNHNY, SVGAGI (reference sequence). The chain's CDR3 is CASSPTGPIYGYTF. In DNA form, the CDR3 reads TGTGCCAGCAGCCCTACCGGGCCGATCTATGGCTACACCTTC.

This rearrangement joins TRBV20-1 to TRBJ1-2; 7 bases line up with TRBD1. The V gene end was trimmed by 6 bases and the J gene end by 2 bases; junction bases not matched to a gene: 12. There are 15 residues in the CDR3. Germline V gene lookup returns CDR1 DFQATT and CDR2 SNEGSKA (reference sequence). CDR3 sequence: CSAPGTDLRNYGYTF. Here the CDR3 DNA reads TGCAGTGCCCCCGGGACAGACTTAAGGAACTATGGCTACACCTTC.

This clonotype was recorded a few times. The chain uses TRBV5-1 and TRBJ1-6, with unresolved D. Trimming cost V 2 bases and J 7 bases, with 13 bases left between them. CDR1 and CDR2 (germline): SGHRS, YFSETQ. This CDR3 comprises 15 residues. The CDR3 DNA reads as TGCGCCAGCAGCTTAAATGGGAATCGAAATTCACCCCTCCACTTT. It is translated as CASSLNGNRNSPLHF.

J is TRBJ2-7 and V is TRBV4-1; no clear D. V was cut by 0 bases and J by 10 bases, with 19 bases left in between. The CDR3 covers 15 residues. CDR1 and CDR2 (germline): MGHRA, YSYEKL. This chain's CDR3 is CASSQEESQRSTQYF. The CDR3 DNA sequence: TGCGCCAGCAGCCAAGAAGAGTCCCAAAGGAGTACCCAGTACTTC.

The J gene is TRBJ2-1, the V gene TRBV30, with 7 bases that match TRBD2. V shed 4 bases and J 10 bases; nucleotides not matched to a gene: 4. The germline V gene has CDR1 GTSNPN and CDR2 SVGIG (reference sequence). This CDR3 contains 11 residues. The CDR3: CAWTWGGEQFF. CDR3 coding DNA: TGTGCCTGGACCTGGGGGGGAGAGCAGTTCTTC.

This clonotype was counted ten times or more. This chain uses TRBV7-2 with TRBJ2-1; D remains ambiguous. This CDR3 comprises 15 residues. Deletions cut 1 base from V and 4 bases from J, with 11 bases between. CDR1 is SGHTA, CDR2 FQGNSA, per germline. The CDR3 nucleotides read TGTGCCAGCAGCTTAGAGTTGGGCAGGTACAATGAGCAGTTCTTC. The encoded protein is CASSLELGRYNEQFF. The full variable domain, its missing parts supplied by reference TRBV7-2 and TRBJ2-1, is GAGVSQSPSNKVTEKGKDVELRCDPISGHTALYWYRQSLGQGLEFLIYFQGNSAPDKSGLPSDRFSAERTGGSVSTLTIQRTQQEDSAVYLCASSLELGRYNEQFFGPGTRLTVL.

The chain is built from TRBV6-6 and TRBJ2-7; 7 nucleotides align to TRBD1. CDR3 length: 15 amino acids. Germline V gene lookup returns CDR1 MNHNY and CDR2 SVGAGI (reference sequence). V lost 0 bases, J lost 6 bases, and 8 bases stayed unmatched. The CDR3 here is CASSYSPGQVTEQYF. The CDR3 DNA is TGTGCCAGCAGTTACTCCCCCGGACAGGTAACCGAGCAGTACTTC.

V and J are TRBV7-8 and TRBJ2-3; no definite D call. CDR3 length equals 16 residues. Deletions cut 1 base from V and 2 bases from J, with 13 bases between. Germline V gene data show CDR1 as SGHVS and CDR2 as FQNEAQ. CDR3: CASSLGYGLNTDTQYF. Here the CDR3 DNA reads TGTGCCAGCAGCTTAGGGTACGGATTGAACACAGATACGCAGTATTTT.

At least ten counts were recorded for this clonotype. This chain connects TRBV20-1 to TRBJ2-7; D possibly corresponds to TRBD1 (5 bases). Germline assignment: CDR1 DFQATT and CDR2 SNEGSKA (reference sequence). This CDR3 contains 15 residues. Trimming took 0 bases from V and 6 from J, leaving 18 bases between them. The CDR3 spells CSARDPPPRALEQYF. DNA of the CDR3: TGCAGTGCTAGAGATCCACCTCCCAGGGCGCTCGAGCAGTACTTC.

This clonotype was observed a handful of times. For the CDR3, the DNA is TGCAGCGTTGGGGGACAGGCGAACACCGGGGAGCTGTTTTTT. Translated, it gives CSVGGQANTGELFF. The chain links TRBV29-1 to TRBJ2-2; 8 bases are shared with TRBD1. V trimming: 4 bases; J trimming: 0 bases; junction bases outside the gene matches: 1. The CDR3 loop spans 14 amino acids. Germline values: CDR1 SQVTM, CDR2 ANQGSEA.

The chain recombines TRBV7-2 with TRBJ1-2, with 8 nucleotides matching TRBD1. The CDR3 spans 14 residues. J was trimmed by 10 bases and V by 1 base; bases with no gene match: 8. CDR1 and CDR2 (germline): SGHTA, FQGNSA. The CDR3 reads CASSLEPGGIIYTF. The CDR3 DNA follows: TGTGCCAGCAGCTTAGAACCAGGGGGCATCATCTACACCTTC.

A word on this clonotype: The junction and the germline gene differ at one end; a read error may be behind it. The gene calls are TRBV15 and TRBJ2-5; either TRBD1 or TRBD2 may fit D (6 bases each). The CDR3 length is 14 residues. The germline gives CDR1 LNHNV, CDR2 YYDKDF (reference sequence). The CDR3 loop reads CTTRPWGAEETQYF. CDR3 DNA sequence: TGTACCACCCGACCATGGGGGGCGGAGGAGACCCAGTACTTC.

V is TRBV20-1 and J is TRBJ2-4; TRBD1 aligns across 10 bases. Unmatched junction bases numbered 9, after V lost 6 bases and J lost 7 bases. Germline-derived CDR1 and CDR2 are DFQATT and SNEGSKA (reference sequence). CDR3 length: 14 residues. CDR3 amino acids: CSAEPDRGLNIQYF. The CDR3 DNA follows: TGCAGTGCGGAACCCGACAGGGGGCTGAACATTCAGTACTTC.

This clonotype appeared a few times. The rearrangement uses TRBV20-1 and TRBJ2-7; 10 positions agree with TRBD2. The germline V gene has CDR1 DFQATT and CDR2 SNEGSKA (reference sequence). The junction had 4 bases not matched to a gene; V was cut back by 5 bases and J by 0 bases. The CDR3 is 14 amino acids. CDR3 sequence (DNA): TGCAGTGCTCCTACTAGCGGGACCTCCTACGAGCAGTACTTC. It encodes CSAPTSGTSYEQYF.

The chain uses TRBV5-5 and TRBJ2-3; 7 bases are shared with TRBD1. Germline loops: CDR1 SGHKS, CDR2 YYEKEE (reference sequence). With V trimmed by 4 bases and J by 2 bases, 7 bases remained unmatched. The CDR3 contains 15 residues. Here the CDR3 reads CASSPRQGPTDTQYF. In DNA, the CDR3 is TGTGCCAGCAGCCCGCGACAGGGACCCACAGATACGCAGTATTTT. The full variable domain, its missing parts supplied by reference TRBV5-5 and TRBJ2-3, is DAGVTQSPTHLIKTRGQQVTLRCSPISGHKSVSWYQQVLGQGPQFIFQYYEKEERGRGNFPDRFSARQFPNYSSELNVNALLLGDSALYLCASSPRQGPTDTQYFGPGTRLTVL.

The table lists this clonotype with a few counts. The junction and the germline gene differ at one end; a read error may be behind it. Here the CDR3 reads CASRYLGVRNEQFF. In nucleotides, the CDR3 is TGTGCCAGCCGTTATCTGGGAGTAAGGAATGAGCAGTTCTTC. This sequence joins TRBV6-2 or TRBV6-3 and TRBJ2-1, with D maybe TRBD2 (5 bases). The length of the CDR3 is 14 residues. Per the germline V gene, CDR1 is MNHEY and CDR2 is SVGEGT.

The chain combines TRBV4-1 with TRBJ1-2, with a tentative D call TRBD1 (5 bases). The CDR3 contains 18 residues. Germline CDR1 is MGHRA and CDR2 is YSYEKL. V dropped 1 base and J dropped 0 bases, with 18 bases sitting between them. The CDR3: CASSQVGVRPGANYGYTF. The CDR3, as DNA: TGCGCCAGCAGCCAAGTAGGGGTCCGGCCGGGAGCTAACTATGGCTACACCTTC.

V and J are TRBV2 and TRBJ2-3; D might be TRBD2 (6 bases). The V gene's germline CDR1 is SNHLY and CDR2 FYNNEI. The CDR3 runs to 13 residues. Trimming pared 8 bases from V and 4 bases from J, leaving 13 bases between. This CDR3 is CASGSSESDTQYF. CDR3 DNA sequence: TGTGCCAGCGGTTCTAGCGAGTCAGATACGCAGTATTTT. Full variable domain (missing parts from reference TRBV2 and TRBJ2-3): EPEVTQTPSHQVTQMGQEVILRCVPISNHLYFYWYRQILGQKVEFLVSFYNNEISEKSEIFDDQFSVERPDGSNFTLKIRSTKLEDSAMYFCASGSSESDTQYFGPGTRLTVL.

This clonotype was seen only once. V usage is TRBV24-1 and J usage is TRBJ2-3; 11 nucleotides align to TRBD2. Germline CDR1 is KGHDR and CDR2 is SFDVKD. CDR3 length equals 16 residues. V shed 5 bases, J shed 6 bases, and the junction held 9 bases outside the gene matches. CDR3 amino acids: CATSALTSGRGDTQYF. In nucleotides, the CDR3 is TGTGCCACCAGTGCCCTAACTAGCGGGAGAGGTGATACGCAGTATTTT.

This sequence joins TRBV6-2 or TRBV6-3 and TRBJ2-1, with 7 bases that match TRBD1. The V gene's germline CDR1 is MNHEY and CDR2 SVGEGT. The CDR3 loop spans 15 amino acids. The junction had 12 bases not matched to a gene; V was cut back by 6 bases and J by 7 bases. This chain's CDR3 is CASRTDRAQFNEQFF. The CDR3 DNA reads TGTGCCAGCAGAACCGACAGGGCCCAATTTAATGAGCAGTTCTTC.

V usage is TRBV18 and J usage is TRBJ2-1; D gene ambiguous. CDR3 length: 14 amino acids. Between the trimmed V and J ends, which lost 6 bases and 0 bases, there was a span of 9 bases. CDR1 is KGHSH and CDR2 is LQKENI in the germline V gene. The CDR3 protein is CASSQQSSYNEQFF. Here the CDR3 DNA reads TGTGCCAGCTCTCAGCAGAGCTCCTACAATGAGCAGTTCTTC.

This clonotype was observed a single time. The chain uses TRBV24-1 and TRBJ2-1; 9 nucleotides agree with TRBD2. CDR1 KGHDR and CDR2 SFDVKD come from the germline V gene. V was clipped by 3 bases and J by 6 bases; unmatched bases: 5. The CDR3 extends over 15 amino acids. CDR3 DNA: TGTGCCACCAGTGATCCGGGACTAGCCGCCAATGAGCAGTTCTTC. It translates to CATSDPGLAANEQFF.

The gene calls are TRBV3-1 and TRBJ2-4; D unresolved. Trimming removed 0 bases from V and 1 base from J, with 10 bases in between. This CDR3 has 16 amino acids. Germline-derived CDR1 and CDR2 are LGHDT and YNNKEL (reference sequence). CDR3 DNA sequence: TGTGCCAGCAGCCAAGAAGGGAACTGGGCCAAAAACATTCAGTACTTC. It codes for CASSQEGNWAKNIQYF.

This clonotype has ten or more counts. This chain joins TRBV9 and TRBJ2-3, with TRBD2 matching 7 bases. Germline V gene sequence: CDR1 SGDLS, CDR2 YYNGEE. Trimming cost V 0 bases and J 2 bases; bases outside gene matches: 6. The CDR3 spans 16 residues. The CDR3 bases are TGTGCCAGCAGCGTAGACCTGGGACTATACACAGATACGCAGTATTTT. The encoded protein is CASSVDLGLYTDTQYF.

This chain links TRBV5-5 with TRBJ2-1, with TRBD1 matching over 7 bases. V trimming: 4 bases; J trimming: 8 bases; junction bases outside the gene matches: 6. CDR1 SGHKS and CDR2 YYEKEE come from the germline V gene (reference sequence). The CDR3 runs 13 residues. CDR3 protein: CASSTPTGYEQFF. CDR3 in DNA: TGTGCCAGCAGCACGCCGACAGGGTATGAGCAGTTCTTC.

V gene TRBV20-1 combines with J gene TRBJ2-3; 9 bases match TRBD2. After removal of 6 bases from V and 6 bases from J, the junction contained 7 bases not matched to a gene. CDR3 length: 13 amino acids. Germline CDR1 DFQATT, CDR2 SNEGSKA (reference sequence). CDR3 in DNA: TGCAGTGCCCTTAGCGGGGGAGGGGATACGCAGTATTTT. Residues: CSALSGGGDTQYF.

This sequence joins TRBV7-9 and TRBJ1-5; D unresolved. Looked up from germline, CDR1 is SEHNR and CDR2 is FQNEAQ (reference sequence). Trimming took off 5 bases at V and 0 bases at J, with 8 bases between the two ends. The CDR3 length is 14 residues. CDR3 DNA sequence: TGTGCCAGCAGCCAAGAGAATAGCAATCAGCCCCAGCATTTT. Its translation is CASSQENSNQPQHF.

The V and J genes are TRBV10-3 and TRBJ2-3; the match to TRBD2 covers 11 bases. J lost 0 bases, V lost 5 bases, and 7 bases had no gene match. CDR3 length: 17 residues. Germline V gene lookup returns CDR1 ENHRY and CDR2 SYGVKD. The CDR3 DNA follows: TGTGCCATCAGTCCTACTAGCGGGGGCCGAAGCACAGATACGCAGTATTTT. Translation: CAISPTSGGRSTDTQYF.